This TCR beta chain is drawn from a study of cytotoxic CD8 clonotypes in ibrutinib-treated CLL. About the research overall: The cohort had around 11 relapsed/refractory and around 15 treatment-naive patients, 17 IGHV unmutated. On average, about 97,000 productive rearrangements and some 240,000 productive templates per sample.

Germline V gene sequence: CDR1 SGHRS, CDR2 YFSETQ. V was cut by 5 bases and J by 7 bases, with 16 bases left in between. The CDR3 sequence is 14 residues long. Study-level points and caveats: Upon ibrutinib response clonality rose, and upon progression it fell back toward baseline.

Produced via immunoSEQ multiplex PCR; TCRdb's table is partial and in-frame only. The data hold approximately 12,000 clones, with 62% observed a single time. On this clone: Antigen unknown.

The starting material was PBMCs, obtained before ibrutinib treatment. The sequence was collected from a human donor with chronic lymphocytic leukemia. The chain joins TRBV5-1 to TRBJ2-1; D is possibly TRBD1 or TRBD2 (5 bases each). The CDR3 DNA sequence: TGCGCCAGCAGATCTCAGAGGGGCGCGAATGAGCAGTTCTTC. This sequence encodes CASRSQRGANEQFF.